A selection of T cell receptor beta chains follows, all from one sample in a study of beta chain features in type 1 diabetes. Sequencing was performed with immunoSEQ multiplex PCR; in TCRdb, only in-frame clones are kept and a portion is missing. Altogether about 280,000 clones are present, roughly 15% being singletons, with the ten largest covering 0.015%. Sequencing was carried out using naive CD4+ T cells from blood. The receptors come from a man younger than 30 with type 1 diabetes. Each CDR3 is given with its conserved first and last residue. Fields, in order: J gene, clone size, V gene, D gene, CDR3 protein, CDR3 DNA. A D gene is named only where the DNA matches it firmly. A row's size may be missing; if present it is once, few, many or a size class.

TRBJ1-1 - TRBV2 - CASSELVNAEAFF TGTGCCAGCAGTGAACTAGTCAATGCTGAAGCTTTCTTT
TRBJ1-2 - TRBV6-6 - CASSSLYGYTF TGTGCCAGCAGTTCTTTATATGGCTACACCTTC
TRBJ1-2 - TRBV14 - CASSQASGIGYGYTF TGTGCCAGCAGCCAAGCCTCAGGGATTGGATATGGCTACACCTTC
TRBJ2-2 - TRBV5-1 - CASSFIAGELFF TGCGCCAGCAGCTTTATAGCCGGGGAGCTGTTTTTT
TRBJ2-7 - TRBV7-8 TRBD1 CASSDFWTGRSYEQYF TGTGCCAGCAGCGACTTCTGGACAGGGCGGTCCTACGAGCAGTACTTC
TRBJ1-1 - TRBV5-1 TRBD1 CASSYGQVVNTEAFF TGCGCCAGCAGCTACGGACAGGTTGTGAACACTGAAGCTTTCTTT
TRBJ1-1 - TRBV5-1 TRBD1 CASSSTTGKGAEAFF TGCGCCAGCAGCTCGACGACAGGGAAAGGCGCTGAAGCTTTCTTT
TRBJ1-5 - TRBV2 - CASSAFGGPGQPQHF TGTGCCAGCAGTGCCTTCGGCGGACCGGGGCAGCCCCAGCATTTT
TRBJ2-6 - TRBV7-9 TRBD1 CASSPGTGSGANVLTF TGTGCCAGCAGCCCAGGGACAGGGTCTGGGGCCAACGTCCTGACTTTC
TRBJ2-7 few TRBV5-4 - CASRGDSYEQYF TGTGCCAGCAGAGGGGACTCCTACGAGCAGTACTTC
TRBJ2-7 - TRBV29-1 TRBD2 CSVVGLAGGHEQYF TGCAGCGTCGTCGGACTAGCGGGGGGGCATGAGCAGTACTTC
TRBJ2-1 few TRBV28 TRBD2 CASSPLAGGLFNEQFF TGTGCCAGCAGTCCCCTAGCGGGGGGACTTTTCAATGAGCAGTTCTTC
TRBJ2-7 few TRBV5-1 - CASSPQTQGLNYEQYF TGCGCCAGCAGCCCCCAGACCCAGGGATTAAACTACGAGCAGTACTTC
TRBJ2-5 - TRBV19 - CASSIKETQYF TGTGCCAGTAGTATTAAAGAGACCCAGTACTTC
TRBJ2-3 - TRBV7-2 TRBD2 CASSWTSGRSPDTQYF TGTGCCAGCAGCTGGACTAGCGGGAGGTCCCCAGATACGCAGTATTTT
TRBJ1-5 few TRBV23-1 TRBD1 CASSPRQGQGNQPQHF TGCGCCAGCAGTCCTAGACAGGGGCAAGGAAATCAGCCCCAGCATTTT
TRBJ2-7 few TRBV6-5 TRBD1 CASSYTGTDEQYF TGTGCCAGCAGTTACACTGGGACAGACGAGCAGTACTTC
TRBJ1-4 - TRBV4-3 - CASSQKVVQGYEKLFF TGCGCCAGCAGCCAAAAAGTCGTCCAGGGTTACGAAAAACTGTTTTTT
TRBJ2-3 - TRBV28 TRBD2 CASSLSSGITDTQYF TGTGCCAGCAGTTTATCTAGCGGAATCACAGATACGCAGTATTTT
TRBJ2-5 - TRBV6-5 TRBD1 CASRLGQIYQETQYF TGTGCCAGCAGACTGGGACAGATTTACCAAGAGACCCAGTACTTC
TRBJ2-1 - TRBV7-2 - CASSANRGGNNEQFF TGTGCCAGCAGCGCTAACAGGGGGGGGAACAATGAGCAGTTCTTC
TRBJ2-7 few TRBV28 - CASRQGSSYEQYF TGTGCCAGCAGGCAGGGAAGCTCCTACGAGCAGTACTTC
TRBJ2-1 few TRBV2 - CASSDGTPNNEQFF TGTGCCAGCAGTGACGGGACTCCTAACAATGAGCAGTTCTTC
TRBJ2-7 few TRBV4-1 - CASSQVQGSYEQYF TGCGCCAGCAGCCAAGTCCAGGGCTCCTACGAGCAGTACTTC
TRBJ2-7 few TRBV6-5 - CASSYSSRTREQYF TGTGCCAGCAGTTACTCATCCCGTACTCGAGAGCAGTACTTC
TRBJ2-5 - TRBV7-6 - CASSWTGKTQYF TGTGCCAGCAGTTGGACGGGGAAGACCCAGTACTTC
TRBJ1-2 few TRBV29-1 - CSVEQGQGYGYTF TGCAGCGTTGAGCAGGGGCAAGGGTATGGCTACACCTTC
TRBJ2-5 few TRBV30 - CAWSVLETQYF TGTGCCTGGAGTGTACTGGAGACCCAGTACTTC
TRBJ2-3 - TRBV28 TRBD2 CASSLLAGVGSTDTQYF TGTGCCAGCAGTTTACTAGCGGGAGTCGGAAGCACAGATACGCAGTATTTT
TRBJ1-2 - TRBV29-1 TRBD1 CSAGTGYRDGYGYTF TGCAGCGCCGGGACAGGGTATAGGGACGGCTATGGCTACACCTTC
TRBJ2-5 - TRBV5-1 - CASSLGLTEETQYF TGCGCCAGCAGCTTGGGGTTAACGGAGGAGACCCAGTACTTC
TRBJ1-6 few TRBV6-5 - CASSGTGVSPLHF TGTGCCAGCAGCGGGACGGGGGTGAGCCCCCTCCACTTT
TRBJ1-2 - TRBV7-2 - CASSLGVGRNYGYTF TGTGCCAGCAGCTTAGGTGTTGGCAGGAACTATGGCTACACCTTC
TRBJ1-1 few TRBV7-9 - CASSPGRGVTEAFF TGTGCCAGCAGCCCAGGTCGGGGGGTCACTGAAGCTTTCTTT
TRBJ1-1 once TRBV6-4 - CASRDRTPGNTEAFF TGTGCCAGCAGGGACAGAACTCCTGGGAACACTGAAGCTTTCTTT
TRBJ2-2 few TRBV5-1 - CASSPGTSAGELFF TGCGCCAGCAGCCCCGGAACTAGTGCCGGGGAGCTGTTTTTT
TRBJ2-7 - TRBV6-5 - CASSYQGFDYEQYF TGTGCCAGCAGTTACCAGGGTTTCGACTACGAGCAGTACTTC
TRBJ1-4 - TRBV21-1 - CASGGQAHEKLFF TGTGCCAGCGGAGGGCAGGCCCACGAAAAACTGTTTTTT